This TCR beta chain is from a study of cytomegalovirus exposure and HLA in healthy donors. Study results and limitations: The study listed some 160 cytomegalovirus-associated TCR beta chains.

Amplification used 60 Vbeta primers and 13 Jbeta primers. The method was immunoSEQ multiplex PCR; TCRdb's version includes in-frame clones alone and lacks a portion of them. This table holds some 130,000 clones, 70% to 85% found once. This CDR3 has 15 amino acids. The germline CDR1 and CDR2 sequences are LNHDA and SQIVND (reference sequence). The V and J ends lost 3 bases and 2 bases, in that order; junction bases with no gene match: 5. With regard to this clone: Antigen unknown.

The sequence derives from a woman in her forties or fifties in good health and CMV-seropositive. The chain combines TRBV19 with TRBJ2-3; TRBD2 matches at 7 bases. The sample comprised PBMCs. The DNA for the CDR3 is TGTGCCAGTAGTATTGGGCGGGGGAACACAGATACGCAGTATTTT. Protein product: CASSIGRGNTDTQYF.